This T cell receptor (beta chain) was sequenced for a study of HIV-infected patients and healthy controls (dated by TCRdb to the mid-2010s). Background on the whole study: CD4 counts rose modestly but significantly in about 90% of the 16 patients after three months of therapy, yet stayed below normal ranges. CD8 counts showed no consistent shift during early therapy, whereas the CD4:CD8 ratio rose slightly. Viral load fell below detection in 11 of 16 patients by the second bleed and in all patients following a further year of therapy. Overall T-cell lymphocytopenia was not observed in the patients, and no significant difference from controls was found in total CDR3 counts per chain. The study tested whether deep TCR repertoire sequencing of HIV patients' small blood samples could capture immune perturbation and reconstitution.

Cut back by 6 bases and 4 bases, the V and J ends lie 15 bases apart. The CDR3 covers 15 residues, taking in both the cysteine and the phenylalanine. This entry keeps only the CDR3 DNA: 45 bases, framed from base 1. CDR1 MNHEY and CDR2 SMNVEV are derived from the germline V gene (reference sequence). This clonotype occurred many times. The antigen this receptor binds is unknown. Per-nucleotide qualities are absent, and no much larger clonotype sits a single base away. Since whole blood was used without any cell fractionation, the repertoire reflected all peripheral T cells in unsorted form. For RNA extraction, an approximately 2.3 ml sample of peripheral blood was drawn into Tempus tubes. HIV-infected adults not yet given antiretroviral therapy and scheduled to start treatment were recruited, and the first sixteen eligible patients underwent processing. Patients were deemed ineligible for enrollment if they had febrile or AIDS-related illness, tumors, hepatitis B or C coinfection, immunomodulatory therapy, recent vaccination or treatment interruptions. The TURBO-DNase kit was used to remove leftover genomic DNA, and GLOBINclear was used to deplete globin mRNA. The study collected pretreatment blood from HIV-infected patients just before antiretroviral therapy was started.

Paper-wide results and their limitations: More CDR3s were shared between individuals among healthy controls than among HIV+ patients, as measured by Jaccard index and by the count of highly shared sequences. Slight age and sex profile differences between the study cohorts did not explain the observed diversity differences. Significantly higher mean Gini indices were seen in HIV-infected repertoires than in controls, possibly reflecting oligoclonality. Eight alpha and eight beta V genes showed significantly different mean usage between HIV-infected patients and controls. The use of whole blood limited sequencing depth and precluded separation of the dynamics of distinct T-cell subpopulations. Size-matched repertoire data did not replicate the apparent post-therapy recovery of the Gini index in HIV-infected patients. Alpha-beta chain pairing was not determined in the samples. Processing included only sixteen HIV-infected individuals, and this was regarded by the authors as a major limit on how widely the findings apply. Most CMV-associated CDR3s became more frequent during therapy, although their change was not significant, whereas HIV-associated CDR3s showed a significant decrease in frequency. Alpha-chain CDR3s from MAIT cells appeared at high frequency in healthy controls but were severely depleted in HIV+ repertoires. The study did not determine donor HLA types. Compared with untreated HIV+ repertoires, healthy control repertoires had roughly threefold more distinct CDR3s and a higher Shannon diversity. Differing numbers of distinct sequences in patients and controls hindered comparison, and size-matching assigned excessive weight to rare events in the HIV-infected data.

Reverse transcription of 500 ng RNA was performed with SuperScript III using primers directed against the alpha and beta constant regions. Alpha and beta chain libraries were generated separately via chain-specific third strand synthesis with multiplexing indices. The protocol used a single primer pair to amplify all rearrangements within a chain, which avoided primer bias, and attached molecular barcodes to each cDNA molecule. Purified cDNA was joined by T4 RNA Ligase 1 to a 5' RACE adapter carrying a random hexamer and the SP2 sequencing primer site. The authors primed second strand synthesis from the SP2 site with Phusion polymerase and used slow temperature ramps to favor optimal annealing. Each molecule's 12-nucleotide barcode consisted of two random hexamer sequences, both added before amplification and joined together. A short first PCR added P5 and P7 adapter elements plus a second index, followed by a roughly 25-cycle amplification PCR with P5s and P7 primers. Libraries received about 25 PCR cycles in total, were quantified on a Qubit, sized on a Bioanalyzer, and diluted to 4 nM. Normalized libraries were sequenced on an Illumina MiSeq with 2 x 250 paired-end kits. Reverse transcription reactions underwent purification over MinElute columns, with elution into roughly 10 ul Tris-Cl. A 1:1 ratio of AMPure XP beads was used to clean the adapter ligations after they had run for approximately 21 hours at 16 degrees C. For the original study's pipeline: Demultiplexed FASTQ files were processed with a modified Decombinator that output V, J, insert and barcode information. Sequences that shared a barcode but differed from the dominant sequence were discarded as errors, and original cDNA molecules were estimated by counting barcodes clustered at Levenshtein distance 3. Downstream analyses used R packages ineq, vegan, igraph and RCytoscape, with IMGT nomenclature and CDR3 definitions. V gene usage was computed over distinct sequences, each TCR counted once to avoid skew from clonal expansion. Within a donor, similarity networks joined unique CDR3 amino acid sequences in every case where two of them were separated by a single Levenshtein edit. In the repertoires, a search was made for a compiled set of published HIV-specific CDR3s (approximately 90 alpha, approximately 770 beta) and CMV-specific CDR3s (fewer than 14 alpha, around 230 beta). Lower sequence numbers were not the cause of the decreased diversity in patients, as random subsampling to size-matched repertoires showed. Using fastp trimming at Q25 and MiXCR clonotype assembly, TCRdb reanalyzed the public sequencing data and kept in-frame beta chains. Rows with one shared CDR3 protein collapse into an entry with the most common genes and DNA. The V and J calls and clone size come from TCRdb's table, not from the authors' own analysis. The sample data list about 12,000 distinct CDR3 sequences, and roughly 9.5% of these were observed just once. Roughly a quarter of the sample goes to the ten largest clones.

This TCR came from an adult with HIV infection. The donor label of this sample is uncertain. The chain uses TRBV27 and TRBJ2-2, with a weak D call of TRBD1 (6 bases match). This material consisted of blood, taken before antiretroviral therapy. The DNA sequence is TGTGCCAGCAGCCCGGGACAAGGAATCACCGGGGAGCTGTTTTTT. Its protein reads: CASSPGQGITGELFF.